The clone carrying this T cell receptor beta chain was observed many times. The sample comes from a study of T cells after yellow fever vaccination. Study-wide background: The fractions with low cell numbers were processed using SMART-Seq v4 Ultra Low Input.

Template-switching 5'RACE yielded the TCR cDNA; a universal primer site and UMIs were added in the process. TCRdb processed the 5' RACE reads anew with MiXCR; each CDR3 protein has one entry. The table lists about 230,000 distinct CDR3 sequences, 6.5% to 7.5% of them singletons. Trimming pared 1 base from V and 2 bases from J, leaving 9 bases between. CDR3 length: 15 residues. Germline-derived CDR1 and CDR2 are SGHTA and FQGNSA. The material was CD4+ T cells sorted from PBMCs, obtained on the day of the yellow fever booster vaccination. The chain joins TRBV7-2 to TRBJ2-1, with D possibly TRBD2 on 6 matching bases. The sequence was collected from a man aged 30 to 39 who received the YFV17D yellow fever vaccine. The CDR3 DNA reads TGTGCCAGCAGCTTAGAACTAGCCGCCTACAATGAGCAGTTCTTC. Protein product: CASSLELAAYNEQFF.